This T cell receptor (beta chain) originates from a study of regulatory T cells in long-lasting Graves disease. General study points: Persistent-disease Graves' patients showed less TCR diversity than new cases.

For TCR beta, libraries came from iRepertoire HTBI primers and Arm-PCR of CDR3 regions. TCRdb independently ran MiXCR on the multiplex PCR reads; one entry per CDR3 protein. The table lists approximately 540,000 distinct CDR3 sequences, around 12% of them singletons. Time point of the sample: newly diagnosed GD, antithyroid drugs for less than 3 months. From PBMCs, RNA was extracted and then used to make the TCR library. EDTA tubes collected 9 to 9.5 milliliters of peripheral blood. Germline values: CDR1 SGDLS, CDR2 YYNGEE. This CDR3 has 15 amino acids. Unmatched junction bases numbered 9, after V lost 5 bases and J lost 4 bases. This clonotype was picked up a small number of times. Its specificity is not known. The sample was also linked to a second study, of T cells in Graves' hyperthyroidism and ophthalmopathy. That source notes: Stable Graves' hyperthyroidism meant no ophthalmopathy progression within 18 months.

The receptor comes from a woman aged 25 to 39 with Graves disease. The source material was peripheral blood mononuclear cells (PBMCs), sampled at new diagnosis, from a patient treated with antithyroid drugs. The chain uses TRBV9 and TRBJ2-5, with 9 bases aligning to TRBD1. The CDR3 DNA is TGTGCCAGCAGTTCGATCGGGACAGGGAGAGAGACCCAGTACTTC. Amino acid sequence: CASSSIGTGRETQYF. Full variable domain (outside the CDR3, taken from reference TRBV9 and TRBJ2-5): DSGVTQTPKHLITATGQRVTLRCSPRSGDLSVYWYQQSLDQGLQFLIQYYNGEERAKGNILERFSAQQFPDLHSELNLSSLELGDSALYFCASSSIGTGRETQYFGPGTRLLVL.